This T cell receptor (beta chain) was profiled in a study of T cell responses to AZD1222 COVID-19 vaccine. The protocol was immunoSEQ multiplex PCR, while the TCRdb copy is restricted to in-frame clones and leaves out a portion. This sample has about 27,000 clones; roughly 90% occur once, and the top ten carry roughly 8.4%. V lost 6 bases, J lost 3 bases, and 7 bases stayed unmatched. This CDR3 is built from 15 residues. Germline V CDR1 and CDR2: LGHNA, YNFKEQ. Findings and caveats of the study: Spike-specific TCR depth and breadth grew after two AZD1222 doses.

About this clone: Its cognate antigen is unknown.

The chain has TRBV4-2 and TRBJ2-1; 8 bases line up with TRBD2. This material consisted of peripheral blood, taken 28 days after the second AZD1222 dose. The TCR sequence derives from an adult who received the AZD1222 COVID-19 vaccine. The CDR3 loop is CASSPGSGSYNEQFF. CDR3 nucleotides: TGTGCCAGCAGTCCCGGCAGCGGGAGCTACAATGAGCAGTTCTTC.